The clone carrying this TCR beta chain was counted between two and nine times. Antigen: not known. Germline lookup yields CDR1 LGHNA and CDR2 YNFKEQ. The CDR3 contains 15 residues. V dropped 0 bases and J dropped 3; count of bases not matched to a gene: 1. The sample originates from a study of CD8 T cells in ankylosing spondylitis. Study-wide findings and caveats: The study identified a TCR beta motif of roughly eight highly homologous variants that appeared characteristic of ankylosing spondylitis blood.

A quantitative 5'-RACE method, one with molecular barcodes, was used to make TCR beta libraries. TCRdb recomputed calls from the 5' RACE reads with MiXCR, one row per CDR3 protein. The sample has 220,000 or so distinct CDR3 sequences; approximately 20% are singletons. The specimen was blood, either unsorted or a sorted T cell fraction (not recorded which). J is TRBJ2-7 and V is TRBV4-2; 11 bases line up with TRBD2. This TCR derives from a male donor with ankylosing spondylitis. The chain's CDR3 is CASSQDGTSGYEQYF. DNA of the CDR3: TGTGCCAGCAGCCAAGATGGGACTAGCGGCTACGAGCAGTACTTC.